This TCR beta chain is from a study of blood T cell repertoires in COVID-19. About the study: T cells, B-cell-depleted T cells, or PBMCs provided the cDNA or gDNA that served as material.

Study processing details: Amplification of reference gene primers provided the estimated nucleated cell counts. This table comes from immunoSEQ multiplex PCR, and its TCRdb copy is limited to in-frame clones, with some not included. The DNA was the basis for D and trimming; V, J and clone size are from that table. Of fewer than 100,000 clones listed, around 80% are singletons. This CDR3 is built from 14 residues. Germline V gene lookup returns CDR1 MDHEN and CDR2 SYDVKM. The V and J ends lost 4 bases and 0 bases respectively, with 10 bases between them. This TCR derives from a man between 65 and 79 years old with acute or convalescent COVID-19. The sequenced sample was peripheral blood. This sequence joins TRBV28 and TRBJ2-7, with D maybe TRBD1 (6 bases). This CDR3 reads CASSWGRNSYEQYF. The CDR3 bases are TGTGCCAGCAGTTGGGGGCGTAACTCCTACGAGCAGTACTTC.